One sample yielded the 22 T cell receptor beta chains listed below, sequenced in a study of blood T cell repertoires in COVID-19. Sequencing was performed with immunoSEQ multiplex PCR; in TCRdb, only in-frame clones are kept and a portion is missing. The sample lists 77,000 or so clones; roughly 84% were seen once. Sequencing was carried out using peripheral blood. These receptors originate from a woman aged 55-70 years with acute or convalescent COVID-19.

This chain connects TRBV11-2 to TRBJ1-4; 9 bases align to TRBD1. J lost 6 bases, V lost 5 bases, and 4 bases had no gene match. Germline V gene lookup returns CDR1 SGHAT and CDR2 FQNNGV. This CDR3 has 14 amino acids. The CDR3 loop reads CASSPGQGHEKLFF. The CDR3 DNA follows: TGTGCCAGCAGCCCGGGACAGGGCCATGAAAAACTGTTTTTT.

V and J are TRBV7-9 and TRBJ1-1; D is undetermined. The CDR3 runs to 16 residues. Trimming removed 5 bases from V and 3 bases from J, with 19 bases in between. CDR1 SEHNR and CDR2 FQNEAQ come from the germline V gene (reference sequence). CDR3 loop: CASSAQTGIVHTEAFF. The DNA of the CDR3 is TGTGCCAGCAGCGCGCAGACGGGGATCGTGCACACTGAAGCTTTCTTT.

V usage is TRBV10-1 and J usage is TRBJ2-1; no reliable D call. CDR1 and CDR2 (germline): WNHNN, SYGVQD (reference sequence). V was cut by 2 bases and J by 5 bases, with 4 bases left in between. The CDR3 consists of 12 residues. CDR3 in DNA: TGCGCCAGCAGTGAGCCCAACAATGAGCAGTTCTTC. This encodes CASSEPNNEQFF.

For the CDR3, the DNA is TGTGCCAGCAGTGCTCGGGACTTCTCCTACGAGCAGTACTTC. Translating gives CASSARDFSYEQYF. The chain links TRBV6-4 to TRBJ2-7, with D possibly matching TRBD2 (6 bases). Between the trimmed V and J ends, which lost 4 bases and 0 bases, there was a span of 10 bases. Germline V CDR1 and CDR2: MRHNA, SNTAGT. This CDR3 is 14 amino acids long.

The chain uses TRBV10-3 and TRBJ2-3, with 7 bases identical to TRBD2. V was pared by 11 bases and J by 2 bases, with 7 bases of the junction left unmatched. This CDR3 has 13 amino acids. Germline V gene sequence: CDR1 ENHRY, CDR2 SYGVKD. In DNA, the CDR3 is TGTGCCGTTAGCGGGTCGACCACAGATACGCAGTATTTT. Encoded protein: CAVSGSTTDTQYF.

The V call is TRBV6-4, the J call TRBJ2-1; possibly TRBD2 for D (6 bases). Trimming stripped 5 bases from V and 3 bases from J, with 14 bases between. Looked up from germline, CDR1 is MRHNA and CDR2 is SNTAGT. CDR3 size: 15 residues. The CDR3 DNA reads TGTGCCAGCAGTCCCCAGGCGGGAAACTACAATGAGCAGTTCTTC. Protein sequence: CASSPQAGNYNEQFF.

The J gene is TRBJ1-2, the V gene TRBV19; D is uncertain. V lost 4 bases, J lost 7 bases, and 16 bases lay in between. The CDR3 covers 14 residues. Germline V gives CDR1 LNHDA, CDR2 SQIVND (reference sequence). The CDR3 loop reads CASSTTTRSTGYTF. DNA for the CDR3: TGTGCCAGTAGTACCACCACCAGGTCTACTGGCTACACCTTC.

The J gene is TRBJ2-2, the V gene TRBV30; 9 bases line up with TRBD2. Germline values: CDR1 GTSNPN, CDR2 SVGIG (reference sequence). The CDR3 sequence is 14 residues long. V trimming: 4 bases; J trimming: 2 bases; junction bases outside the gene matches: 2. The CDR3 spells CAWNSGGNTGELFF. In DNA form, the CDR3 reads TGTGCCTGGAATAGCGGGGGTAACACCGGGGAGCTGTTTTTT. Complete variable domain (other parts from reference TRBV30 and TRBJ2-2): SQTIHQWPATLVQPVGSPLSLECTVEGTSNPNLYWYRQAAGRGLQLLFYSVGIGQISSEVPQNLSASRPQDRQFILSSKKLLLSDSGFYLCAWNSGGNTGELFFGEGSRLTVL.

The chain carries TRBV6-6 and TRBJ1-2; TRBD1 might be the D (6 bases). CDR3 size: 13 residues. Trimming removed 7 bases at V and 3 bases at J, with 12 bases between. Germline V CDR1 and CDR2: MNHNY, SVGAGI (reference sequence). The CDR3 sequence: CASNLQGYYGYTF. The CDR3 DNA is TGTGCCAGCAACCTACAGGGCTACTATGGCTACACCTTC.

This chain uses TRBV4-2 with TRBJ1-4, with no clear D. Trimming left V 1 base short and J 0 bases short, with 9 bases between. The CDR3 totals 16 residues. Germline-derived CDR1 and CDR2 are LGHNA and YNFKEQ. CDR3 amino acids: CASSQVATATNEKLFF. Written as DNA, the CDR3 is TGTGCCAGCAGCCAAGTGGCAACAGCAACTAATGAAAAACTGTTTTTT.

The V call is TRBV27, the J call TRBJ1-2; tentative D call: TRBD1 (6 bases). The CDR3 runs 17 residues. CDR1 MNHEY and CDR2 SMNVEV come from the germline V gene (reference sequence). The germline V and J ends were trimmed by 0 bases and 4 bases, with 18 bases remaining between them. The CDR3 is CASSLSPPGGQSYGYTF. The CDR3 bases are TGTGCCAGCAGTTTATCACCCCCGGGCGGACAGTCCTATGGCTACACCTTC.

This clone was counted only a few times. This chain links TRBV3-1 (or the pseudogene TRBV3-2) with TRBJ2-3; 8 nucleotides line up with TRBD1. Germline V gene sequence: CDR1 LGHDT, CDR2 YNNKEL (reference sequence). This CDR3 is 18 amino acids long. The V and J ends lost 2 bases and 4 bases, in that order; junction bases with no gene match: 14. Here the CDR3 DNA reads TGTGCCAGCAGCCAAAAGGAGGGGGTCCCAGGGGGCGCAGATACGCAGTATTTT. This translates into CASSQKEGVPGGADTQYF.

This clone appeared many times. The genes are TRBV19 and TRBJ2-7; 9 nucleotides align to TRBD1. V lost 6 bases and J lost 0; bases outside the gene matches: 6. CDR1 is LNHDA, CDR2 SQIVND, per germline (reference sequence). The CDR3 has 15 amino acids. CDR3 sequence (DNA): TGTGCCAGTAGGGGGACAGGGAGCCTCTCCTACGAGCAGTACTTC. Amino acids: CASRGTGSLSYEQYF.

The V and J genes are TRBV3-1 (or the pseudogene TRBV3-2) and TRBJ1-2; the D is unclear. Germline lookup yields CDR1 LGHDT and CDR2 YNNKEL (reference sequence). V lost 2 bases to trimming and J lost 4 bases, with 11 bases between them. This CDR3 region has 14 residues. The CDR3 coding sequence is TGTGCCAGCAGCCAATCAGAAAGAACCTATGGCTACACCTTC. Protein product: CASSQSERTYGYTF.

As DNA, the CDR3 is TGTGCCAGCAGCCAGGGACAGGTTAATTCACCCCTCCACTTT. It encodes CASSQGQVNSPLHF. The rearrangement links TRBV4-2 to TRBJ1-6, with 8 bases identical to TRBD1. V shed 3 bases, J shed 6 bases, and the junction held 1 base outside the gene matches. Looked up from germline, CDR1 is LGHNA and CDR2 is YNFKEQ. The CDR3 covers 14 residues.

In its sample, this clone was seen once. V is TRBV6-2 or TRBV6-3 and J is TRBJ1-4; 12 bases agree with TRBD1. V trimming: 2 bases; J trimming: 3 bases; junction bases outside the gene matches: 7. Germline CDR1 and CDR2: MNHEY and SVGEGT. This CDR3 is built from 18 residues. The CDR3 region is CASSYRLGQGASNEKLFF. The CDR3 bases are TGTGCCAGCAGTTACCGGTTGGGACAGGGGGCTTCTAATGAAAAACTGTTTTTT.

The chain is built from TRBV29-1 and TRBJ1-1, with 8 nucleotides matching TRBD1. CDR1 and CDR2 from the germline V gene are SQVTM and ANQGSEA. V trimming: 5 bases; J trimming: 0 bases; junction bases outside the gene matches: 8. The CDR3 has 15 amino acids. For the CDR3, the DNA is TGCAGCGTTTCGGGGGCAGGGGGCCTGAACACTGAAGCTTTCTTT. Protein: CSVSGAGGLNTEAFF.

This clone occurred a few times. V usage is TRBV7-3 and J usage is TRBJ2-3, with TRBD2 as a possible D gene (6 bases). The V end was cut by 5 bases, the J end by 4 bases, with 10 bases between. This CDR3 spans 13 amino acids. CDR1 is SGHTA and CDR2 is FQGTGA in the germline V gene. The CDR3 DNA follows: TGTGCCAGCAGCCCAACGGGGGCAGATACGCAGTATTTT. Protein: CASSPTGADTQYF.

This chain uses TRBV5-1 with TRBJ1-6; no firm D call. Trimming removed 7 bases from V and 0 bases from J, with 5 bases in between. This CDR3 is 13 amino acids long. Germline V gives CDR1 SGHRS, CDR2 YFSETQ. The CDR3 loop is CASRSSYNSPLHF. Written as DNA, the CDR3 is TGCGCCAGCCGTAGCTCCTATAATTCACCCCTCCACTTT. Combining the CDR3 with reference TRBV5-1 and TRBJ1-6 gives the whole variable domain KAGVTQTPRYLIKTRGQQVTLSCSPISGHRSVSWYQQTPGQGLQFLFEYFSETQRNKGNFPGRFSGRQFSNSRSEMNVSTLELGDSALYLCASRSSYNSPLHFGNGTRLTVT.

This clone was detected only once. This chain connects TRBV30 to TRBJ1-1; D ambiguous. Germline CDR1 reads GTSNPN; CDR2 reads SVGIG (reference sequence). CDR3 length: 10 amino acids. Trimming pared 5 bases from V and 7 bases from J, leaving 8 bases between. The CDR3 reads CAWSGFEAFF. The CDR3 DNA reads TGTGCCTGGTCGGGGTTTGAAGCTTTCTTT.

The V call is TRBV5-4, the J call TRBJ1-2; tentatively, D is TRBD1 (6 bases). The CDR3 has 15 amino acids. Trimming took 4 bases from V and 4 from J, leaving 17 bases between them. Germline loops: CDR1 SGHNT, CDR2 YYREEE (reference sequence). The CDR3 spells CASSLPRGGLYGYTF. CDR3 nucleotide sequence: TGTGCCAGCAGCCTACCCAGGGGAGGGCTCTATGGCTACACCTTC.

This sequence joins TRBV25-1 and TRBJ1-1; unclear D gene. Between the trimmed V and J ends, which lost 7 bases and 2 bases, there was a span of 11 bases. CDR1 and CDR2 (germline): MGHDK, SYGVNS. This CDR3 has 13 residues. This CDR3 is CASKKTQNTEAFF. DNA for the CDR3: TGTGCCAGCAAAAAAACACAAAACACTGAAGCTTTCTTT.